This paragraph covers one T cell receptor beta chain sequence. Its specificity is not known. The data originate from a study of tumor-infiltrating lymphocytes in localized non-small cell lung cancer. Background on the study: Patients included smokers and never-smokers with various histologies, some sampled after neoadjuvant chemotherapy. The study's findings and limits: T-cell fraction did not differ between immunotypes IM1 and IM2.

TCRdb's copy holds only in-frame clones and misses some; the assay was immunoSEQ multiplex PCR. The top ten hold more than 20% of the sample, which has about 9,900 clones, 60% to 75% seen once. The germline gives CDR1 SGHVS, CDR2 FQNEAQ. V shed 0 bases and J shed 1 base, with 4 bases lying between them. The CDR3 extends over 14 amino acids. The receptor was derived from a human donor with non-small cell lung cancer. The material sequenced was lung tumor tissue. V usage is TRBV7-8 and J usage is TRBJ1-3, with no clear D. For the CDR3, the DNA is TGTGCCAGCAGCTTAGCAGGGTCTGGAAACACCATATATTTT. Protein: CASSLAGSGNTIYF. Full variable domain (remainder filled in from reference TRBV7-8 and TRBJ1-3): GAGVSQSPRYKVAKRGQDVALRCDPISGHVSLFWYQQALGQGPEFLTYFQNEAQLDKSGLPSDRFFAERPEGSVSTLKIQRTQQEDSAVYLCASSLAGSGNTIYFGEGSWLTVV.